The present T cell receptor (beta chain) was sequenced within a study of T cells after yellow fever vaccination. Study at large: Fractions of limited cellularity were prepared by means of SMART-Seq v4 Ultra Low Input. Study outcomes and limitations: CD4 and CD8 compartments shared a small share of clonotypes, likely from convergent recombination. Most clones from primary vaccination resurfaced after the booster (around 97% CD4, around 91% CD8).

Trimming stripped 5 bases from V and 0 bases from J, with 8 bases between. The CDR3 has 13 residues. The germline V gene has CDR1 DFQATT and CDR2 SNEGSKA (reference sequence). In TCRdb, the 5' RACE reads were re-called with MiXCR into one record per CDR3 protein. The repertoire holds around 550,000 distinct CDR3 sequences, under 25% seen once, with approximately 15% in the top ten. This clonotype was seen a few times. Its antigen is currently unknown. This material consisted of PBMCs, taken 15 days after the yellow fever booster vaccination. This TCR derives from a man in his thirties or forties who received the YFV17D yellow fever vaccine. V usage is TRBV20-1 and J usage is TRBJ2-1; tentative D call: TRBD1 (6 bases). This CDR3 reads CSAGTSSYNEQFF. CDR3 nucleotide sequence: TGCAGTGCTGGGACAAGCTCCTACAATGAGCAGTTCTTC.